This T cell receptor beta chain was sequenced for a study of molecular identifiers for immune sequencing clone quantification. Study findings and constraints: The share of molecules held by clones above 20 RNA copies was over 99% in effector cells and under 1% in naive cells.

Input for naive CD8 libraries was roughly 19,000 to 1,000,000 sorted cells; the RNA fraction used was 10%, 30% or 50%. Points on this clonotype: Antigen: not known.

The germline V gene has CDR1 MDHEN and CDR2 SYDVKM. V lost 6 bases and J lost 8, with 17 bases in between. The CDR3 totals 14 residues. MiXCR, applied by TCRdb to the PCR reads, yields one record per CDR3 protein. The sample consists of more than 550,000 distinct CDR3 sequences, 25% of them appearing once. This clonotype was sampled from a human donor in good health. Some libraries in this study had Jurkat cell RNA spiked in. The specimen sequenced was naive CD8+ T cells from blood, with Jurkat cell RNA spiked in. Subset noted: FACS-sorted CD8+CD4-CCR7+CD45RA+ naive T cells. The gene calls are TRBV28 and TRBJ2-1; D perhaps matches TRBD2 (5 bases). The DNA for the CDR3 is TGTGCCAGCAGGCCCGGGGTTTTATACGATGAGCAGTTCTTC. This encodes CASRPGVLYDEQFF.